The clone carrying this T cell receptor beta chain was detected a few times. This sample was included in a study of blood T cell repertoires in COVID-19. Study summary: Researchers got acute and convalescent COVID-19 samples from the United States, Italy and Spain. T cells, B-cell-depleted T cells, or PBMCs provided the cDNA or gDNA that served as material.

V lost 0 bases and J 4 bases, leaving 13 bases between the germline ends. The CDR3 loop spans 15 amino acids. In germline, CDR1 is SGHNT, CDR2 YYREEE (reference sequence). Profiling relied on immunoSEQ multiplex PCR, and the TCRdb table lists in-frame clones only, not all of them. The sample has some 300,000 clones, approximately 86% seen once; the top ten hold less than 15%. Seattle patients were enrolled while actively infected and followed longitudinally. Specimen: peripheral blood. The receptor was isolated from a woman aged 70-85 years with COVID-19, enrolled during active disease. The V call is TRBV5-4, the J call TRBJ1-2; weak D call: TRBD1 (6 bases). The CDR3 DNA is TGTGCCAGCAGCTTGGAGGGGGGGCCGGGCTATGGCTACACCTTC. Translation: CASSLEGGPGYGYTF. Complete variable domain (other parts from reference TRBV5-4 and TRBJ1-2): ETGVTQSPTHLIKTRGQQVTLRCSSQSGHNTVSWYQQALGQGPQFIFQYYREEENGRGNFPPRFSGLQFPNYSSELNVNALELDDSALYLCASSLEGGPGYGYTFGSGTRLTVV.